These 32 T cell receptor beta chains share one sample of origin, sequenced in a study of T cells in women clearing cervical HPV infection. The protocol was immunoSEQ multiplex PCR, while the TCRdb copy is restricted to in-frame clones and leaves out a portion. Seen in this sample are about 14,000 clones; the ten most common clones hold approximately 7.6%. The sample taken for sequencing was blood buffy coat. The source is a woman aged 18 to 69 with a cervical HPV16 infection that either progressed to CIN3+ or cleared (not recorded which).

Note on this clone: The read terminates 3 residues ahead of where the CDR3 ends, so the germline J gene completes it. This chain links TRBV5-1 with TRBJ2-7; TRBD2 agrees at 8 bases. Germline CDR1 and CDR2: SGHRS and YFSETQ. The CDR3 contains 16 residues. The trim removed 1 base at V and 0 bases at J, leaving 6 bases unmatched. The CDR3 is CASSLSGGSSSYEQYF. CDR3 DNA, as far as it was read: TGCGCCAGCAGCTTGTCGGGGGGGTCTAGCTCCTACGAG.

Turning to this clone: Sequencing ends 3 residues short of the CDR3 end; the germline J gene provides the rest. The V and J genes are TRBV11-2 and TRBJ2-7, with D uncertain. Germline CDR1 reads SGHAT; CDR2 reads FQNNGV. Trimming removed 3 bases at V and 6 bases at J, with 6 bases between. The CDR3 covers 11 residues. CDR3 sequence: CASSFTGEQYF. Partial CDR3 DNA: TGTGCCAGCAGCTTCACGGGCGAG.

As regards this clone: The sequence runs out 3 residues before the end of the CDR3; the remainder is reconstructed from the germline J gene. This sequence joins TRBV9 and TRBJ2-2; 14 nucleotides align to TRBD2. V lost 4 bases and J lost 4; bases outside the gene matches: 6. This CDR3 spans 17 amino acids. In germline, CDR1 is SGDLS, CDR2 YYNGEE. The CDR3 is CASSPTSGGAVTGELFF. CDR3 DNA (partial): TGTGCCAGCAGCCCGACTAGCGGGGGGGCGGTCACCGGGGAG. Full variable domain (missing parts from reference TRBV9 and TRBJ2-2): DSGVTQTPKHLITATGQRVTLRCSPRSGDLSVYWYQQSLDQGLQFLIQYYNGEERAKGNILERFSAQQFPDLHSELNLSSLELGDSALYFCASSPTSGGAVTGELFFGEGSRLTVL.

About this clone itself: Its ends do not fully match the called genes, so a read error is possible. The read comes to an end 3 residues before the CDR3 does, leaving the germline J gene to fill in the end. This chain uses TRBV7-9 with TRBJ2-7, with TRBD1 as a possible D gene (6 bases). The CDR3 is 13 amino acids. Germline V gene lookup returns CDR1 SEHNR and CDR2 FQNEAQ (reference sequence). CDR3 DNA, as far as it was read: TGTTCCAGCAGCCGAATTAACAGGGACGAG. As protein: CSSSRINRDE. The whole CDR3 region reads CSSSRINRDEQYF.

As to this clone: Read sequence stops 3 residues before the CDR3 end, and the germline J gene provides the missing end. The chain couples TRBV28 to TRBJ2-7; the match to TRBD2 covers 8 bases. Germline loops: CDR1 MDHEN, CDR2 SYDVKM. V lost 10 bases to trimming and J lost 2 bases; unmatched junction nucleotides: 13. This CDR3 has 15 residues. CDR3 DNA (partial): TGTGCCATTGGTGGAGTTAGCGGGAATCCCTACGAG. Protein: CAIGGVSGNPYE. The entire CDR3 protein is CAIGGVSGNPYEQYF.

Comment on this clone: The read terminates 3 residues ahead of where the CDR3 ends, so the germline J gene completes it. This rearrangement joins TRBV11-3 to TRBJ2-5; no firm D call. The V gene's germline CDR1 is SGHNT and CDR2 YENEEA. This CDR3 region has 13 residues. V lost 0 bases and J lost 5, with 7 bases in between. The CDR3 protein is CASSLDTKETQYF. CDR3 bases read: TGTGCCAGCAGCTTAGATACTAAGGAGACC. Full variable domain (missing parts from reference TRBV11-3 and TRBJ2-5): EAGVVQSPRYKIIEKKQPVAFWCNPISGHNTLYWYLQNLGQGPELLIRYENEEAVDDSQLPKDRFSAERLKGVDSTLKIQPAELGDSAVYLCASSLDTKETQYFGPGTRLLVL.

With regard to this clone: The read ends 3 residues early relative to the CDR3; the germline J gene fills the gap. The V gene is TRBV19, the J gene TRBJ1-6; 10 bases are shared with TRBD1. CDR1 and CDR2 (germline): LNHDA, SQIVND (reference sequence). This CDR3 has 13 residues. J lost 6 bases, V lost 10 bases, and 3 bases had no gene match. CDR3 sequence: CATDRGPNSPLHF. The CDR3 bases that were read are TGTGCCACAGACAGGGGGCCTAATTCACCC.

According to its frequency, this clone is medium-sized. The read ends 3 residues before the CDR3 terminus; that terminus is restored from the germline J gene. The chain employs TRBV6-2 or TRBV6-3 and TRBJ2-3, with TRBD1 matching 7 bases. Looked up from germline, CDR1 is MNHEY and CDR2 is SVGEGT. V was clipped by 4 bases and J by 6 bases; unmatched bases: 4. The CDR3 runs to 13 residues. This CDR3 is CASSWDRGDTQYF. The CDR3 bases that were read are TGTGCCAGCAGTTGGGACAGAGGGGATACG.

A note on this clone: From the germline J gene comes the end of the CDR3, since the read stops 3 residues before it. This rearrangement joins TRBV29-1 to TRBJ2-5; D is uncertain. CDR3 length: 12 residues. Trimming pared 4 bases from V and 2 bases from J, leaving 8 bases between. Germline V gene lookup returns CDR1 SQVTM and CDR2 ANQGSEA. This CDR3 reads CSVGALQETQYF. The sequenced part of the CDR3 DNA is TGCAGCGTTGGTGCCCTACAAGAGACC.

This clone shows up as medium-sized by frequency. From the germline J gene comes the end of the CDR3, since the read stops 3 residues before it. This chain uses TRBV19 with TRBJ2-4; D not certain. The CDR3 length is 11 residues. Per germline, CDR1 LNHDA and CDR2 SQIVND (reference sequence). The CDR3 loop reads CASSILSFQYF. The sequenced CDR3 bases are TGTGCCAGTAGTATTTTAAGCTTT. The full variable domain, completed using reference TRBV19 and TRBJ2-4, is DGGITQSPKYLFRKEGQNVTLSCEQNLNHDAMYWYRQDPGQGLRLIYYSQIVNDFQKGDIAEGYSVSREKKESFPLTVTSAQKNPTAFYLCASSILSFQYFGAGTRLSVL.

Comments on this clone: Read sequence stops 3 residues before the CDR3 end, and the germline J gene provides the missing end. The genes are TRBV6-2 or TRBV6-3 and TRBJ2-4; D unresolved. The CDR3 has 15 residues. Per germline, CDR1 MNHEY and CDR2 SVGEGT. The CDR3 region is CASSYHAEKINGQYF. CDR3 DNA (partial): TGTGCCAGCAGTTATCACGCGGAAAAAATAAATGGT.

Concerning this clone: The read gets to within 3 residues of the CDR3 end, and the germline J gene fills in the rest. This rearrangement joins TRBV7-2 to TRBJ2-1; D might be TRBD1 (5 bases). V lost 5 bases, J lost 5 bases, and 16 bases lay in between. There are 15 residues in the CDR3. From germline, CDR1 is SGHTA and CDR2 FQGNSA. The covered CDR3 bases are TGTGCCAGCAGCCCGAGGTTGGGGCTAGACAATGAG. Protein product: CASSPRLGLDNE. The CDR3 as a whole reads CASSPRLGLDNEQFF.

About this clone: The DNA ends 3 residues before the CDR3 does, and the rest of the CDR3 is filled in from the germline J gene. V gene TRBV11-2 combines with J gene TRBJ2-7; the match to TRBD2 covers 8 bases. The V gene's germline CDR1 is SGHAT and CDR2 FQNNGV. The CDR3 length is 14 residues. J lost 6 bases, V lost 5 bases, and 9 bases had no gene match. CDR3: CASSPRDSGTEQYF. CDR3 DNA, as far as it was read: TGTGCCAGCAGCCCCCGGGATAGCGGGACCGAG.

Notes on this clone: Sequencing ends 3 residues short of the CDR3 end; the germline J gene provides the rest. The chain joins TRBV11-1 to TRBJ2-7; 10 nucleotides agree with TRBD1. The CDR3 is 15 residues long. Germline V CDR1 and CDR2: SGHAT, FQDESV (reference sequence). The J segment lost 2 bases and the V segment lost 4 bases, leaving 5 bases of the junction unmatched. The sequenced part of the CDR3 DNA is TGTGCCAGCAGCTCGCCGGACAGGGGGACCTACGAG. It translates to CASSSPDRGTYE. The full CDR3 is CASSSPDRGTYEQYF.

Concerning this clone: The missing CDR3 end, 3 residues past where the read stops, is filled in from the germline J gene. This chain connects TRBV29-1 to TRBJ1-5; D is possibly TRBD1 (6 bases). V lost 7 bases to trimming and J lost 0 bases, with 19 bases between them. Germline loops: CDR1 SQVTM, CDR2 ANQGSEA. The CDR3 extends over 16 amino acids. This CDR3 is CSANKGDGLSNQPQHF. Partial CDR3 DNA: TGCAGCGCAAACAAGGGGGACGGGCTTAGCAATCAGCCC.

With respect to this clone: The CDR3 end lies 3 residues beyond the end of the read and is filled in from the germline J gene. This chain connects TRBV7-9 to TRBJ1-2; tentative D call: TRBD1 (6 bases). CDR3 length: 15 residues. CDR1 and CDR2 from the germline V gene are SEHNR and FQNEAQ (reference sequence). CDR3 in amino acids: CASSLGWGGQVDYTF. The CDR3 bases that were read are TGTGCCAGCAGCTTAGGGTGGGGGGGGCAGGTTGAC.

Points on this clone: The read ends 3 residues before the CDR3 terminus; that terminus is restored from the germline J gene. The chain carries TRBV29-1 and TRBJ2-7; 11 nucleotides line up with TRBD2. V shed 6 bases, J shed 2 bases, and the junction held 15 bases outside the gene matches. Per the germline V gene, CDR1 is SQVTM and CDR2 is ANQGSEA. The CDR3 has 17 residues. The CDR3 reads CSVPTLGLAEKTYEQYF. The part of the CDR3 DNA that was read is TGCAGCGTCCCGACCTTGGGACTAGCGGAAAAAACCTACGAG.

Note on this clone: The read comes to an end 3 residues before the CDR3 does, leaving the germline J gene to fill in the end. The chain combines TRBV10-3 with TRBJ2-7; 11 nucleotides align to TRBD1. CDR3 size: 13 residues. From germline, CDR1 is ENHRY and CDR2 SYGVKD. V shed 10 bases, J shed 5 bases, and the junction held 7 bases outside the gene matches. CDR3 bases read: TGTGCCACAAAGGGACAGGGGGGCCACGAG. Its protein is CATKGQGGHE. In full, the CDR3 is CATKGQGGHEQYF.

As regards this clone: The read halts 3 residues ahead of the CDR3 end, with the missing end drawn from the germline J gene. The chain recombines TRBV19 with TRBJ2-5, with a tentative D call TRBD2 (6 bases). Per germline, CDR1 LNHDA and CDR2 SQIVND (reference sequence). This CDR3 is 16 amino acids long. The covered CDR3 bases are TGTGCCAGTAGTATGACCGGGGGATCGGGCACAGATACC. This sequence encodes CASSMTGGSGTDT. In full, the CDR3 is CASSMTGGSGTDTQYF.

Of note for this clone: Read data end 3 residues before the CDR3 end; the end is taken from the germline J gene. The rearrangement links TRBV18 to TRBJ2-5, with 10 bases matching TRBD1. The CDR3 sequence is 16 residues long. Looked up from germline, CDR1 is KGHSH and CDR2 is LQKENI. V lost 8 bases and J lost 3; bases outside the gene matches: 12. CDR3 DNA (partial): TGTGCCAGCGCAGAGACAGGGGGCGACGAAAAAGAGACC. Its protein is CASAETGGDEKET. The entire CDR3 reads CASAETGGDEKETQYF.

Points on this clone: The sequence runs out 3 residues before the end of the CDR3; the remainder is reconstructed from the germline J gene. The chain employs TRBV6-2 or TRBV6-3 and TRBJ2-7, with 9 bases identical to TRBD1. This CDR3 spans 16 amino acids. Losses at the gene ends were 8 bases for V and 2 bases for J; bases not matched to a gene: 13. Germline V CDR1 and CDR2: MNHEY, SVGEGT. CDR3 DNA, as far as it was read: TGTGCCAGCGGCAAACTTCCGGGACAGGGTCCCTACGAG. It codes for CASGKLPGQGPYE. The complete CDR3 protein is CASGKLPGQGPYEQYF.

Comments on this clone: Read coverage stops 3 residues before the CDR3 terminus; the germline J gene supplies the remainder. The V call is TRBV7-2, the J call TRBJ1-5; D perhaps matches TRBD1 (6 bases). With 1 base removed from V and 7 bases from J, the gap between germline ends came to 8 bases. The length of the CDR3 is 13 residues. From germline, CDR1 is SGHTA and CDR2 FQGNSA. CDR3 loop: CASSLEGGQPQHF. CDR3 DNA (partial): TGTGCCAGCAGCTTAGAGGGGGGGCAGCCC.

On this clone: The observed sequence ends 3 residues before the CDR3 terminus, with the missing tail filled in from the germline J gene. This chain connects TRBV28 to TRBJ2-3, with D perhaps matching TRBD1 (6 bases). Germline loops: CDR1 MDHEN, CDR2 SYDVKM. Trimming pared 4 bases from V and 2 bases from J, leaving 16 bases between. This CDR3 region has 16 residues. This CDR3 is CASSSYPDRHTDTQYF. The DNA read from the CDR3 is TGTGCCAGCAGTTCCTACCCAGACAGGCACACAGATACG.

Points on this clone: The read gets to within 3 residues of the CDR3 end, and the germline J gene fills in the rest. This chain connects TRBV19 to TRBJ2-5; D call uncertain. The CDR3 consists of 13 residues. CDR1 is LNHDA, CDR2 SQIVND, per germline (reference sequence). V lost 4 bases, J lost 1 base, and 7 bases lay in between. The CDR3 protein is CASSSVFQETQYF. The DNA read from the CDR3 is TGTGCCAGTAGTAGCGTGTTCCAAGAGACC.

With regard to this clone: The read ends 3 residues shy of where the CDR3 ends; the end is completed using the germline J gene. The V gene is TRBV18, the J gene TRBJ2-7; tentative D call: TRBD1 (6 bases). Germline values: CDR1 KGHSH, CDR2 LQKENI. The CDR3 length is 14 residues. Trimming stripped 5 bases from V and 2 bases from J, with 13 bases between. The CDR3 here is CASSSTGLAYEQYF. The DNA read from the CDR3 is TGTGCCAGCTCATCTACAGGGCTAGCCTACGAG.

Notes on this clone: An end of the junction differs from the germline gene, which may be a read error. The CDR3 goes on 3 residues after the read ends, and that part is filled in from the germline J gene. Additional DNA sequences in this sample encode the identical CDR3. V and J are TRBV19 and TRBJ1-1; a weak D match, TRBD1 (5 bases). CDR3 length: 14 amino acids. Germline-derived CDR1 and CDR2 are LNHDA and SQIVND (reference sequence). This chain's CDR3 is CARSMKTGRTEAFF. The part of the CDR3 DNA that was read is TGTGCCAGGAGTATGAAAACAGGAAGGACTGAA.

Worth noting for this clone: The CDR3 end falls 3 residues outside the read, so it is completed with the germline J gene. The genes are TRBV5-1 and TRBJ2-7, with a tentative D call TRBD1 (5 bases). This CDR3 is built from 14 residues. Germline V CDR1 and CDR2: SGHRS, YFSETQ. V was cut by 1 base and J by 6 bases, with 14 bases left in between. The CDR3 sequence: CASSLSSGFIEQYF. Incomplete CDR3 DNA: TGCGCCAGCAGCTTGTCGTCAGGGTTTATCGAG.

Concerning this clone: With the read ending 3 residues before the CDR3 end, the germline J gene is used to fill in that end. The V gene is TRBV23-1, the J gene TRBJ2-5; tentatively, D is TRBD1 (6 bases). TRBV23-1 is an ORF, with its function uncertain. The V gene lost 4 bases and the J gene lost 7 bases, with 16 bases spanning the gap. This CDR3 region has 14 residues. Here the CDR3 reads CASSPPRGVGTQYF. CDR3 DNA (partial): TGCGCCAGCAGTCCACCCAGGGGTGTTGGGACC.

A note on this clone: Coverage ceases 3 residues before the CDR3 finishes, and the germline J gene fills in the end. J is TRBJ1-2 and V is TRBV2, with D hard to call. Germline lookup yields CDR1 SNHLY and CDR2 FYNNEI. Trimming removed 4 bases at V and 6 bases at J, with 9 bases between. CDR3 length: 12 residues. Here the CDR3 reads CASSVVAHGYTF. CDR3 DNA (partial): TGTGCCAGCAGTGTGGTGGCCCATGGC.

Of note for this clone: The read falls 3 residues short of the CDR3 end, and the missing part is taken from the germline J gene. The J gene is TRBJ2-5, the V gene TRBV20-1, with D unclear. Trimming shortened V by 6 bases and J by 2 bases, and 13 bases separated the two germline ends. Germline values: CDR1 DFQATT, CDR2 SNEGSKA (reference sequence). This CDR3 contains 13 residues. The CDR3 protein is CSALKGRQETQYF. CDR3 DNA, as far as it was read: TGCAGTGCCCTAAAGGGCCGGCAAGAGACC.

Incomplete CDR3 DNA: TGTGCCAGCAGCTTGGCCGCGGGGCTTGAGACC. This gives the protein CASSLAAGLET. The CDR3 in its entirety is CASSLAAGLETQYF. The chain is built from TRBV5-6 and TRBJ2-5, with D possibly matching TRBD2 (6 bases). The read ends 3 residues early relative to the CDR3; the germline J gene fills the gap. V dropped 0 bases and J dropped 5 bases, with 11 bases sitting between them. CDR1 SGHDT and CDR2 YYEEEE come from the germline V gene. The CDR3 has 14 residues.

The covered CDR3 bases are TGCGCCAGCAGCTTGTCCCCACAGGATGGC. Protein sequence: CASSLSPQDG. The full CDR3 is CASSLSPQDGYTF. This rearrangement joins TRBV5-1 to TRBJ1-2; possible D gene TRBD1, 5 bases. The read gets to within 3 residues of the CDR3 end, and the germline J gene fills in the rest. The V gene's germline CDR1 is SGHRS and CDR2 YFSETQ. CDR3 length: 13 residues. Trimming removed 1 base from V and 6 bases from J, with 10 bases in between.